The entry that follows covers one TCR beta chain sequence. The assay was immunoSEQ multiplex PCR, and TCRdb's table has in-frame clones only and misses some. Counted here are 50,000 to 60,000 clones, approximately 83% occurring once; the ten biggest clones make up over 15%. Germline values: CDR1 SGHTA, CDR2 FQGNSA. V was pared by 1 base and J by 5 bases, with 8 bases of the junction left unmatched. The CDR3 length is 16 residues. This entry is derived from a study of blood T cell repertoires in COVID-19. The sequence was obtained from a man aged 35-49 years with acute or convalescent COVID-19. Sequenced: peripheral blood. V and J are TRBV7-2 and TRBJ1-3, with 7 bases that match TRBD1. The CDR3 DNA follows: TGTGCCAGCAGCTTAGGGCAGGGGGGACTTAGAAACACCATATATTTT. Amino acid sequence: CASSLGQGGLRNTIYF.